This entry is about one TCR beta chain. The CDR3 has 18 residues. CDR1 is MNHEY, CDR2 SVGEGT, per germline. The V end was cut by 3 bases, the J end by 3 bases, with 22 bases between. Profiled with immunoSEQ multiplex PCR; TCRdb holds only in-frame clones, not every one. The sample consists of over 85,000 clones, roughly 94% of them appearing once. The sample is drawn from a study of control samples from healthy donors and cancer patients. The rearrangement links TRBV6-2 or TRBV6-3 to TRBJ2-3; D possibly uses TRBD1 or TRBD2 (5 bases each). Sequenced: blood. The TCR sequence derives from a young woman in good health. The CDR3 bases are TGTGCCAGCAGTTATGTTTTGGGGCTTCGCGAGGGAACAGATACGCAGTATTTT. Amino acid sequence: CASSYVLGLREGTDTQYF.